This TCR beta chain was identified in a study of blood T cell repertoires in COVID-19. Looking at the study overall: Researchers got acute and convalescent COVID-19 samples from the United States, Italy and Spain. Sample material is recorded as cDNA or gDNA derived from T cells, B-cell-depleted T cells, or PBMCs.

In the original processing: Estimates of nucleated cell counts were drawn from the amplification of reference gene primers. TCRdb keeps only in-frame clones here, not all; method: immunoSEQ multiplex PCR. That table supplies the V and J calls and clone size; D and trimming were determined from the DNA. The sample comprises 250,000 to 350,000 clones, approximately 91% of which are singletons, and about 11% rests with the top ten. Enrollment of patients from Seattle took place during active infection, with longitudinal follow-up. CDR1 and CDR2 from the germline V gene are KGHDR and SFDVKD. Trimming cost V 3 bases and J 5 bases, with 15 bases left between them. The CDR3 is 15 amino acids.

V is TRBV24-1 and J is TRBJ2-5; tentatively, D is TRBD1 (6 bases). Sample: peripheral blood. The source is a woman aged 25-40 years with COVID-19, enrolled during active disease. In DNA, the CDR3 is TGTGCCACCAGTGATAACTGGGACAAGCGGGAGACCCAGTACTTC. Translating gives CATSDNWDKRETQYF.